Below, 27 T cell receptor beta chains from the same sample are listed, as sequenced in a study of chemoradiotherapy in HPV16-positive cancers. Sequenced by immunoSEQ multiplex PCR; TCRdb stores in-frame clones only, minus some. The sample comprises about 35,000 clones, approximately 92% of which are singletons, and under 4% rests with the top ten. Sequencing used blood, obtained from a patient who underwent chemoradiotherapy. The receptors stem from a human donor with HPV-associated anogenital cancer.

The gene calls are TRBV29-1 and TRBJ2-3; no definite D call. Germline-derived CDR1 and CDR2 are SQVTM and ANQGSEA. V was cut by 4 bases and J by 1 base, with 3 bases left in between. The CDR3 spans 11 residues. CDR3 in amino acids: CSVVRTDTQYF. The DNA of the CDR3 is TGCAGCGTTGTACGCACAGATACGCAGTATTTT.

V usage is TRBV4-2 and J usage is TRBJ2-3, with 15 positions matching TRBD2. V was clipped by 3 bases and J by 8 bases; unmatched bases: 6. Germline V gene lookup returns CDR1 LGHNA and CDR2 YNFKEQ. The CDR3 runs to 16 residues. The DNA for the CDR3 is TGTGCCAGCAGCCAGGGACTAGCGGGGGGACACGGTACGCAGTATTTT. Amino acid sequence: CASSQGLAGGHGTQYF.

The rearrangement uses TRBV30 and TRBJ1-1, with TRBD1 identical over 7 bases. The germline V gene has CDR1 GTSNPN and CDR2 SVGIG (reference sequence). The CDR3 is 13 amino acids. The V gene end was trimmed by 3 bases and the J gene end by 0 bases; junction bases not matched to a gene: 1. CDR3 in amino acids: CAWRGQMNTEAFF. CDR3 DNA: TGTGCCTGGAGGGGACAGATGAACACTGAAGCTTTCTTT.

The CDR3 region is CASSREPNQPQHF. In DNA, the CDR3 is TGTGCCAGCAGCAGGGAACCCAATCAGCCCCAGCATTTT. This chain connects TRBV5-6 to TRBJ1-5; D unclear. CDR1 and CDR2 (germline): SGHDT, YYEEEE. Trimming removed 4 bases at V and 3 bases at J, with 8 bases between. The CDR3 loop spans 13 amino acids.

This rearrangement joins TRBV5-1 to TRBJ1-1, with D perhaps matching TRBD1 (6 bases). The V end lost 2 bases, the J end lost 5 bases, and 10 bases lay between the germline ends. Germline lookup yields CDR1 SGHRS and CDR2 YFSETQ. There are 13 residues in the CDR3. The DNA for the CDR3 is TGCGCCAGCAGCTTCGAGGGGGGGACTGAAGCTTTCTTT. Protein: CASSFEGGTEAFF.

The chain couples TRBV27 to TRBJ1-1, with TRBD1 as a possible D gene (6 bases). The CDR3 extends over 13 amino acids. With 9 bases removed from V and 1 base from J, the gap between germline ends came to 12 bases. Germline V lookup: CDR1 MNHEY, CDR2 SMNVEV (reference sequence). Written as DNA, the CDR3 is TGTGCCAGTCGGGACACATGGAACACTGAAGCTTTCTTT. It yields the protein CASRDTWNTEAFF.

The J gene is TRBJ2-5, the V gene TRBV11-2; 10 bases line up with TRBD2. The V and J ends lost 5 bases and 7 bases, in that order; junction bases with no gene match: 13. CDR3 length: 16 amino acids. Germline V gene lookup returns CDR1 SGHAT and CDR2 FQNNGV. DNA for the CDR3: TGTGCCAGCAGCGGCGCTAGCGGGGGAAATAGCGGGACCCAGTACTTC. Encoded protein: CASSGASGGNSGTQYF.

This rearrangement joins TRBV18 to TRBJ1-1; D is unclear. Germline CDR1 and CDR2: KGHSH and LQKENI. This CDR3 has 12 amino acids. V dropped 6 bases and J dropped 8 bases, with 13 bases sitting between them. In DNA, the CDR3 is TGTGCCAGCTCGCTCCAGTCAGTGGAAGCTTTCTTT. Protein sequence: CASSLQSVEAFF.

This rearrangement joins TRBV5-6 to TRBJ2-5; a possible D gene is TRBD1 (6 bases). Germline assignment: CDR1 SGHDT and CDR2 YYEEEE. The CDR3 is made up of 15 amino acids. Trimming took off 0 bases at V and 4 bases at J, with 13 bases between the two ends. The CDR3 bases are TGTGCCAGCAGCTTGGCTGGGGGCTTAGGAGAGACCCAGTACTTC. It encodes CASSLAGGLGETQYF. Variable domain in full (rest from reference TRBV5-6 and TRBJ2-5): DAGVTQSPTHLIKTRGQQVTLRCSPKSGHDTVSWYQQALGQGPQFIFQYYEEEERQRGNFPDRFSGHQFPNYSSELNVNALLLGDSALYLCASSLAGGLGETQYFGPGTRLLVL.

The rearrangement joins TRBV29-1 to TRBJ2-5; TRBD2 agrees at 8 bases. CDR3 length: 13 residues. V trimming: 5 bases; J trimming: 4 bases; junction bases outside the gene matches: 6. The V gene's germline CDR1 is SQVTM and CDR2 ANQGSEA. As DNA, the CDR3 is TGCAGCGTTTCCGGGGGGGCCTTAGAGACCCAGTACTTC. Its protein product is CSVSGGALETQYF.

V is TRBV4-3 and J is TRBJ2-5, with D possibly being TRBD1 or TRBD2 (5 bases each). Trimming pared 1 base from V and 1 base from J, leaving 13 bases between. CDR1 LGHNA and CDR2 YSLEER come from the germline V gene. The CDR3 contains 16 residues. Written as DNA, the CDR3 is TGCGCCAGCAGCCAAGTCCTTTCCGGGACCCAAGAGACCCAGTACTTC. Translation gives CASSQVLSGTQETQYF.

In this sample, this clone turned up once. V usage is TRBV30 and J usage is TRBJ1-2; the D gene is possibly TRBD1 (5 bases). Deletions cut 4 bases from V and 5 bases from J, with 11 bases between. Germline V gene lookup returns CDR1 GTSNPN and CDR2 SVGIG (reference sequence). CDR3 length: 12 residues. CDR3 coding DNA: TGTGCCTGGATTAGGGGCTTATATGGCTACACCTTC. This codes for CAWIRGLYGYTF.

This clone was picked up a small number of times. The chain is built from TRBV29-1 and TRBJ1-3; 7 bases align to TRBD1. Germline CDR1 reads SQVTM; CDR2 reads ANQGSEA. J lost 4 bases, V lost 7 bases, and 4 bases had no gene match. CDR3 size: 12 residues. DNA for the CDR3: TGCAGCGCCGGGACAGAAGGAAACACCATATATTTT. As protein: CSAGTEGNTIYF.

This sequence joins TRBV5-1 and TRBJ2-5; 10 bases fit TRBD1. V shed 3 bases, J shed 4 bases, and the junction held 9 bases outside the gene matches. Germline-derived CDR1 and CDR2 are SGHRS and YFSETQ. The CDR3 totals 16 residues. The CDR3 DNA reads TGCGCCAGCAGCTCCACCCGGTGGACAGGGGGAGAGACCCAGTACTTC. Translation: CASSSTRWTGGETQYF.

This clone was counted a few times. The CDR3 region is CASRSDGDQPQHF. The CDR3 DNA follows: TGTGCCAGCAGGAGCGACGGGGATCAGCCCCAGCATTTT. The rearrangement uses TRBV28 and TRBJ1-5; D gene ambiguous. The CDR3 has 13 amino acids. CDR1 and CDR2 from the germline V gene are MDHEN and SYDVKM. Deletions cut 6 bases from V and 5 bases from J, with 11 bases between.

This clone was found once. Here the CDR3 DNA reads TGTGCCAGCGGCACGGACAGGGAACACTACGAGCAGTACTTC. Amino acids: CASGTDREHYEQYF. The rearrangement joins TRBV7-9 to TRBJ2-7; 8 bases align to TRBD1. Germline CDR1 reads SEHNR; CDR2 reads FQNEAQ (reference sequence). CDR3 length: 14 amino acids. Trimming cost V 8 bases and J 3 bases; bases outside gene matches: 9. Together with reference TRBV7-9 and TRBJ2-7, the CDR3 gives the full variable domain: DTGVSQNPRHKITKRGQNVTFRCDPISEHNRLYWYRQTLGQGPEFLTYFQNEAQLEKSRLLSDRFSAERPKGSFSTLEIQRTEQGDSAMYLCASGTDREHYEQYFGPGTRLTVT.

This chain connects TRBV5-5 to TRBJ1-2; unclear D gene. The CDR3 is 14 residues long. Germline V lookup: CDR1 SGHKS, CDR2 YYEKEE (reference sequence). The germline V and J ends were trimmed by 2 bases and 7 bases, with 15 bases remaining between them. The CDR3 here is CASSLQNLFLGYTF. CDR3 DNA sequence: TGTGCCAGCAGCTTACAAAATCTGTTCCTTGGCTACACCTTC.

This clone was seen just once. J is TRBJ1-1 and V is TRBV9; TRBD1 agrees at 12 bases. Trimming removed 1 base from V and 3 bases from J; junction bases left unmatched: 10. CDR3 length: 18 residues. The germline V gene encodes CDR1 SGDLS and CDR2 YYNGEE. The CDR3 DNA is TGTGCCAGCAGCGTAAACCGGGACAGGGGGCATTGGGACACTGAAGCTTTCTTT. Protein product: CASSVNRDRGHWDTEAFF.

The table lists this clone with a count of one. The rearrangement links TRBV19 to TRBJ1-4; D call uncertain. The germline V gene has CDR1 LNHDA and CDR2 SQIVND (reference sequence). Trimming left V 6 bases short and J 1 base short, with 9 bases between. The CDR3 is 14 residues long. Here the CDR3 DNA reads TGTGCCAGTAGCCAACACGGAACTAATGAAAAACTGTTTTTT. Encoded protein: CASSQHGTNEKLFF.

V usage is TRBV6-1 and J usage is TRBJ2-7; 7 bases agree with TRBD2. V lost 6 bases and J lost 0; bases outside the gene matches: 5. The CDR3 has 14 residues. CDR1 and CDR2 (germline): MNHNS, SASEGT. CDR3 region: CASRGTSASYEQYF. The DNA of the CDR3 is TGTGCCAGCAGAGGAACTAGCGCCTCCTACGAGCAGTACTTC.

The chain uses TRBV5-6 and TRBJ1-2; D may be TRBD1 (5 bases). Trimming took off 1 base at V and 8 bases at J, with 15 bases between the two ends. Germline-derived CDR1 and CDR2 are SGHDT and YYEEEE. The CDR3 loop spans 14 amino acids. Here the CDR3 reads CASSLRGGVGGYTF. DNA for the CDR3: TGTGCCAGCAGCTTGAGGGGTGGGGTTGGAGGCTACACCTTC. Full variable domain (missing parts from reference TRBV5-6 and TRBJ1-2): DAGVTQSPTHLIKTRGQQVTLRCSPKSGHDTVSWYQQALGQGPQFIFQYYEEEERQRGNFPDRFSGHQFPNYSSELNVNALLLGDSALYLCASSLRGGVGGYTFGSGTRLTVV.

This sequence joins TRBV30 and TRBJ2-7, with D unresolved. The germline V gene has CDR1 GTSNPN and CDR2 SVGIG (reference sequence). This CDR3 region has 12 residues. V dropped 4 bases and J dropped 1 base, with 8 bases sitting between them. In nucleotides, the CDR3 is TGTGCCTGGATGGAGAGATCCTACGAGCAGTACTTC. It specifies CAWMERSYEQYF.

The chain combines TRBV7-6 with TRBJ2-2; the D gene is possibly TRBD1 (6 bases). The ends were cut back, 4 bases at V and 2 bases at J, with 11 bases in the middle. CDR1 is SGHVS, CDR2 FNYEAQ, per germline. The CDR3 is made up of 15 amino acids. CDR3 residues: CASSSGTTNTGELFF. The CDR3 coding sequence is TGTGCCAGCAGCTCCGGGACAACTAACACCGGGGAGCTGTTTTTT.

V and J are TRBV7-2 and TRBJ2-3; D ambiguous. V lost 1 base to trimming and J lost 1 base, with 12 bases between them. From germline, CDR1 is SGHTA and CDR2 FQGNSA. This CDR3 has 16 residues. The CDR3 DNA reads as TGTGCCAGCAGCTTAGGGCCCCTGACGGGCACAGATACGCAGTATTTT. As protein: CASSLGPLTGTDTQYF.

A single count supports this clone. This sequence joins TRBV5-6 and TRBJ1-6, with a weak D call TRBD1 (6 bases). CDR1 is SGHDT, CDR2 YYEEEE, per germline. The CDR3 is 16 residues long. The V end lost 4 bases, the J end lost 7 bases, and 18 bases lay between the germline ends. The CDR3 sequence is CASSPEWGALNSPLHF. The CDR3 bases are TGTGCCAGCAGCCCGGAATGGGGGGCGTTAAATTCACCCCTCCACTTT. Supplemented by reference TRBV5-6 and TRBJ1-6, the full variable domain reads DAGVTQSPTHLIKTRGQQVTLRCSPKSGHDTVSWYQQALGQGPQFIFQYYEEEERQRGNFPDRFSGHQFPNYSSELNVNALLLGDSALYLCASSPEWGALNSPLHFGNGTRLTVT.

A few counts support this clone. The CDR3 region is CASNNPVSSYEQYF. CDR3 nucleotide sequence: TGTGCCAGCAATAATCCGGTGAGCTCCTACGAGCAGTACTTC. This chain connects TRBV2 to TRBJ2-7; D is undetermined. Germline CDR1 SNHLY, CDR2 FYNNEI. This CDR3 is built from 14 residues. Trimming cost V 7 bases and J 0 bases, with 13 bases left between them.

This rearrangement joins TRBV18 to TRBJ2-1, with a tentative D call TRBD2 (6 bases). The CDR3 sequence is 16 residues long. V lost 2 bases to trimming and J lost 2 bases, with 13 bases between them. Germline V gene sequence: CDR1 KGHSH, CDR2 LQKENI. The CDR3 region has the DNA TGTGCCAGCTCACCAAACGGGGGAAGGGCCTACAATGAGCAGTTCTTC. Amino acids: CASSPNGGRAYNEQFF. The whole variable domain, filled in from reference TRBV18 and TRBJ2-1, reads NAGVMQNPRHLVRRRGQEARLRCSPMKGHSHVYWYRQLPEEGLKFMVYLQKENIIDESGMPKERFSAEFPKEGPSILRIQQVVRGDSAAYFCASSPNGGRAYNEQFFGPGTRLTVL.